This entry lists 17 T cell receptor beta chains sequenced from one sample in a study of blood T cell repertoires in COVID-19. The table came from immunoSEQ multiplex PCR; TCRdb's copy has only in-frame clones and leaves some out. The table shows 180,000 or so clones, with about four fifths occurring only once. Sequenced input: peripheral blood. The receptors shown here come from a woman aged 35 to 49 with COVID-19, enrolled during active disease.

The chain is built from TRBV28 and TRBJ2-5, with 13 bases fitting TRBD2. This CDR3 is 16 amino acids long. CDR1 is MDHEN and CDR2 is SYDVKM in the germline V gene. The V gene end was trimmed by 4 bases and the J gene end by 5 bases; junction bases not matched to a gene: 7. The CDR3 protein is CASSSGLAGPRETQYF. CDR3 DNA sequence: TGTGCCAGCAGTTCGGGACTAGCGGGGCCAAGGGAGACCCAGTACTTC.

This clone showed up many times. This chain links TRBV2 with TRBJ2-7, with a tentative D call TRBD1 (5 bases). The CDR3 length is 11 residues. V was clipped by 7 bases and J by 3 bases, with 7 bases between them. The germline V gene has CDR1 SNHLY and CDR2 FYNNEI. The CDR3 loop reads CASMQGYEQYV. Here the CDR3 DNA reads TGTGCCAGCATGCAGGGCTACGAGCAGTACGTC.

The chain links TRBV24-1 to TRBJ2-1; a possible D gene is TRBD1 (6 bases). The germline CDR1 and CDR2 sequences are KGHDR and SFDVKD. This CDR3 has 13 amino acids. Between the trimmed V and J ends, which lost 3 bases and 10 bases, there was a span of 12 bases. The CDR3 here is CATSDTRQEEQFF. For the CDR3, the DNA is TGTGCCACCAGTGATACCAGACAGGAGGAGCAGTTCTTC.

The chain links TRBV24-1 to TRBJ2-7; 7 bases agree with TRBD1. Germline trimming cut 3 bases from V and 3 bases from J; bases unmatched to any gene: 7. The CDR3 is 15 residues long. Germline lookup yields CDR1 KGHDR and CDR2 SFDVKD. The CDR3 reads CATSDAGGARYEQYF. CDR3 DNA: TGTGCCACCAGTGATGCAGGGGGAGCGCGCTACGAGCAGTACTTC.

This chain uses TRBV7-9 with TRBJ1-2; no firm D call. The CDR3 runs 15 residues. The germline V gene has CDR1 SEHNR and CDR2 FQNEAQ (reference sequence). Trimming cost V 1 base and J 8 bases, with 17 bases left between them. The CDR3 DNA is TGTGCCAGCAGCTTAGAGGAGTACGGAGAAGTGGGCTACACCTTC. Protein: CASSLEEYGEVGYTF.

V gene TRBV4-1 combines with J gene TRBJ1-2; the D is unclear. Germline loops: CDR1 MGHRA, CDR2 YSYEKL. The CDR3 has 17 residues. The V and J ends lost 1 base and 6 bases respectively, with 21 bases between them. The CDR3 sequence is CASSQALGEGFSHGYTF. CDR3 nucleotide sequence: TGCGCCAGCAGCCAAGCCCTAGGAGAGGGTTTTTCTCATGGCTACACCTTC.

The rearrangement joins TRBV6-6 to TRBJ1-5; 7 bases line up with TRBD1. The CDR3 runs to 16 residues. Unmatched junction bases numbered 11, after V lost 5 bases and J lost 4 bases. Germline-derived CDR1 and CDR2 are MNHNY and SVGAGI (reference sequence). For the CDR3, the DNA is TGTGCCAGCAGTCGAACCCCCGGGACAGCGAATCAGCCCCAGCATTTT. Amino acid sequence: CASSRTPGTANQPQHF.

The chain couples TRBV19 to TRBJ1-2; D is uncertain. The CDR3 has 14 residues. The germline CDR1 and CDR2 sequences are LNHDA and SQIVND (reference sequence). Deletions cut 1 base from V and 0 bases from J, with 6 bases between. The CDR3 bases are TGTGCCAGTAGTATAGGCCCAGCTAACTATGGCTACACCTTC. This encodes CASSIGPANYGYTF.

The chain is built from TRBV18 and TRBJ1-2; D gene unclear. V gave up 6 bases and J gave up 0 bases, with 11 bases separating them. The CDR3 consists of 14 residues. Germline V lookup: CDR1 KGHSH, CDR2 LQKENI. The CDR3 DNA is TGTGCCAGCTCCCCCGACGGAGCTAACTATGGCTACACCTTC. It encodes CASSPDGANYGYTF.

V gene TRBV11-3 combines with J gene TRBJ2-1; perhaps TRBD1 as D (6 bases). The germline gives CDR1 SGHNT, CDR2 YENEEA. CDR3 length: 12 residues. Trimming removed 4 bases from V and 8 bases from J, with 9 bases in between. The CDR3 here is CASSSTGYEQFF. As DNA, the CDR3 is TGTGCCAGCAGCTCAACAGGGTATGAGCAGTTCTTC.

The chain joins TRBV21-1 to TRBJ1-2; the D segment call TRBD1 is taken from the table without a DNA check. TRBV21-1 is a pseudogene locus. The CDR3 length is 13 residues. This chain's CDR3 is CASTWTVWYGYTF. DNA for the CDR3: TGTGCCAGCACCTGGACAGTGTGGTATGGCTACACCTTC.

The chain is built from TRBV20-1 and TRBJ1-1; a weak D match, TRBD1 (6 bases). The CDR3 loop spans 10 amino acids. V was pared by 1 base and J by 10 bases, with 7 bases between. Germline CDR1 DFQATT, CDR2 SNEGSKA (reference sequence). CDR3 amino acids: CSARGGPAFF. CDR3 nucleotides: TGCAGTGCTAGAGGGGGGCCAGCTTTCTTT.

The gene calls are TRBV12-3 or TRBV12-4 and TRBJ2-2, with TRBD1 as a possible D gene (6 bases). V lost 8 bases and J 4 bases, leaving 11 bases between the germline ends. There are 13 residues in the CDR3. The CDR3 DNA follows: TGTGCCAGCTCCCGCAGGGGCACCGGGGAGCTGTTTTTT. It translates to CASSRRGTGELFF.

This chain connects TRBV19 to TRBJ2-7; maybe TRBD1 (6 bases). Trimming took 3 bases from V and 6 from J, leaving 15 bases between them. Germline lookup yields CDR1 LNHDA and CDR2 SQIVND (reference sequence). This CDR3 has 14 amino acids. CDR3 sequence (DNA): TGTGCCAGTAGTATGTTTCAGGGGACGGTCGAGCAGTACTTC. Translating gives CASSMFQGTVEQYF. The full variable domain, completed using reference TRBV19 and TRBJ2-7, is DGGITQSPKYLFRKEGQNVTLSCEQNLNHDAMYWYRQDPGQGLRLIYYSQIVNDFQKGDIAEGYSVSREKKESFPLTVTSAQKNPTAFYLCASSMFQGTVEQYFGPGTRLTVT.

The V call is TRBV4-1, the J call TRBJ1-1; tentative D call: TRBD1 (5 bases). The V end lost 1 base, the J end lost 4 bases, and 16 bases lay between the germline ends. The germline V gene has CDR1 MGHRA and CDR2 YSYEKL. This CDR3 region has 16 residues. The CDR3 here is CASSQGPPRGGTEAFF. CDR3 nucleotides: TGCGCCAGCAGCCAAGGGCCACCAAGGGGCGGCACTGAAGCTTTCTTT.

The V gene is TRBV7-8, the J gene TRBJ1-2; 7 bases match TRBD1. CDR3 length: 15 amino acids. The germline V gene encodes CDR1 SGHVS and CDR2 FQNEAQ. J lost 3 bases, V lost 5 bases, and 9 bases had no gene match. This chain's CDR3 is CASSPAGQAHYGYTF. In DNA form, the CDR3 reads TGTGCCAGCAGCCCAGCCGGACAGGCACACTATGGCTACACCTTC.

The chain recombines TRBV29-1 with TRBJ2-6; no definite D call. In germline, CDR1 is SQVTM, CDR2 ANQGSEA. Deletions cut 6 bases from V and 3 bases from J, with 12 bases between. There are 14 residues in the CDR3. Here the CDR3 DNA reads TGCAGCGTCGCCAGCGTTGATGGGGCCAACGTCCTGACTTTC. Its protein is CSVASVDGANVLTF.